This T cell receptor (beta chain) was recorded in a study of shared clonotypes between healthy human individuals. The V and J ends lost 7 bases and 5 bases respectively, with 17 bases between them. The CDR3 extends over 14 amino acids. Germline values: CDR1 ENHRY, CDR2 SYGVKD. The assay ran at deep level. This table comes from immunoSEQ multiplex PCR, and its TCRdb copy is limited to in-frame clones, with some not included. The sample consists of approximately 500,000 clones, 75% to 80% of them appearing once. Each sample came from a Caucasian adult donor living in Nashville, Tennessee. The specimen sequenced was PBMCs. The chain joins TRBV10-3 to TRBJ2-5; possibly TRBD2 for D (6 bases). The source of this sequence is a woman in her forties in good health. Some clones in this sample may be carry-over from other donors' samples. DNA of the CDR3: TGTGCCATCACCGAGGACTTTGGGAGGGAGACCCAGTACTTC. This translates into CAITEDFGRETQYF.